This TCR beta chain was retrieved from a study of shared clonotypes between healthy human individuals. Deletions cut 0 bases from V and 5 bases from J, with 11 bases between. The CDR3 is 15 amino acids. Looked up from germline, CDR1 is SGHRS and CDR2 is YFSETQ. For sorted subsets, approximately 0.2 ug DNA per replicate equaled about 27,000 T cell genomes. The data were produced by immunoSEQ multiplex PCR, yet TCRdb's version contains in-frame clones alone and is incomplete. This sample has more than 2 million clones, with roughly 94% found just once. The TCR originated in a young man in good health. Material for sequencing was naive CD4+ T cells sorted from blood. Subset defined: CD45RA+ positively selected. The chain links TRBV5-1 to TRBJ1-4; a weak D match, TRBD1 (6 bases). CDR3: CASSLEGGRNEKLFF. The CDR3 nucleotides read TGCGCCAGCAGCTTGGAAGGGGGGCGGAATGAAAAACTGTTTTTT.